Following are 22 T cell receptor beta chains from one sample sequenced in a study of T cells in women clearing cervical HPV infection. Using immunoSEQ multiplex PCR, the repertoire was profiled, and TCRdb retains in-frame clones only, with some absent. In all, the sample yields about 22,000 clones. Sequenced input: blood buffy coat. Every receptor here comes from a woman between 18 and 70 years old with a cervical HPV16 infection that either progressed to CIN3+ or cleared (not recorded which).

On this clone itself: The read ends 3 residues before the CDR3 terminus; that terminus is restored from the germline J gene. The chain has TRBV5-1 and TRBJ2-1, with D perhaps TRBD2 (5 bases). CDR3 length: 16 amino acids. Germline lookup yields CDR1 SGHRS and CDR2 YFSETQ. V dropped 1 base and J dropped 6 bases, with 17 bases sitting between them. The CDR3 region is CASSLRSTAEGNEQFF. The covered CDR3 bases are TGCGCCAGCAGCTTGCGCAGTACCGCAGAGGGCAATGAG.

A note on this clone: Read sequence stops 3 residues before the CDR3 end, and the germline J gene provides the missing end. The chain couples TRBV5-4 to TRBJ2-3; 10 nucleotides align to TRBD2. CDR1 is SGHNT and CDR2 is YYREEE in the germline V gene (reference sequence). This CDR3 has 14 residues. V lost 2 bases to trimming and J lost 4 bases; unmatched junction nucleotides: 1. CDR3 amino acids: CASSFGLAADTQYF. The sequenced CDR3 bases are TGTGCCAGCAGCTTCGGACTAGCGGCAGATACG.

About this clone itself: With the read ending 3 residues before the CDR3 end, the germline J gene is used to fill in that end. This chain connects TRBV14 to TRBJ1-6; D not certain. CDR3 length: 16 residues. Germline lookup yields CDR1 SGHDN and CDR2 FVKESK. The germline V and J ends were trimmed by 6 bases and 6 bases, with 18 bases remaining between them. CDR3: CASRKDQEGTNSPLHF. The CDR3 bases that were read are TGTGCCAGCAGAAAGGATCAGGAAGGCACTAATTCACCC.

With respect to this clone: The CDR3 is cut off 3 residues early in the read; its end comes from the germline J gene. V is TRBV30 and J is TRBJ1-2, with 8 nucleotides matching TRBD1. This CDR3 spans 12 amino acids. Germline values: CDR1 GTSNPN, CDR2 SVGIG (reference sequence). The covered CDR3 bases are TGTGCCTGGGATACAGGGGGGAGCGGC. This codes for CAWDTGGSG. The full CDR3 is CAWDTGGSGYTF. Together with reference TRBV30 and TRBJ1-2, the CDR3 gives the full variable domain: SQTIHQWPATLVQPVGSPLSLECTVEGTSNPNLYWYRQAAGRGLQLLFYSVGIGQISSEVPQNLSASRPQDRQFILSSKKLLLSDSGFYLCAWDTGGSGYTFGSGTRLTVV.

Incomplete CDR3 DNA: TGTGCCAGCAGTAGGACAGGAGCCACCGGGGAG. This sequence encodes CASSRTGATGE. The complete CDR3 sequence is CASSRTGATGELFF. The chain uses TRBV2 and TRBJ2-2, with TRBD1 matching 7 bases. Read coverage stops 3 residues before the CDR3 terminus; the germline J gene supplies the remainder. The V and J ends lost 5 bases and 4 bases, in that order; junction bases with no gene match: 4. This CDR3 spans 14 amino acids. Germline CDR1 is SNHLY and CDR2 is FYNNEI. The full variable domain, rest sourced from reference TRBV2 and TRBJ2-2, is EPEVTQTPSHQVTQMGQEVILRCVPISNHLYFYWYRQILGQKVEFLVSFYNNEISEKSEIFDDQFSVERPDGSNFTLKIRSTKLEDSAMYFCASSRTGATGELFFGEGSRLTVL.

As concerns this clone: The observed sequence ends 3 residues before the CDR3 terminus, with the missing tail filled in from the germline J gene. This chain uses TRBV2 with TRBJ2-2; weak D call: TRBD2 (5 bases). Trimming removed 10 bases at V and 3 bases at J, with 15 bases between. The CDR3 sequence is 14 residues long. The V gene's germline CDR1 is SNHLY and CDR2 FYNNEI. CDR3 loop: CATGTPGDTGELFF. The sequenced part of the CDR3 DNA is TGTGCCACCGGAACCCCCGGGGACACCGGGGAG.

For this clone: From the germline J gene comes the end of the CDR3, since the read stops 3 residues before it. The gene calls are TRBV28 and TRBJ1-4; TRBD1 aligns across 9 bases. V gave up 3 bases and J gave up 7 bases; unmatched junction bases: 9. Germline V lookup: CDR1 MDHEN, CDR2 SYDVKM. The CDR3 spans 16 residues. The CDR3 DNA, read in part, is TGTGCCAGCAGTTTTGAAGGGACAGGGTTGGTTGAAAAA. This translates into CASSFEGTGLVEK. The CDR3, in full, reads CASSFEGTGLVEKLFF.

Note on this clone: The sequence runs out 3 residues before the end of the CDR3; the remainder is reconstructed from the germline J gene. The V and J genes are TRBV20-1 and TRBJ2-3, with TRBD2 identical over 13 bases. V lost 7 bases to trimming and J lost 0 bases; unmatched junction nucleotides: 10. Germline values: CDR1 DFQATT, CDR2 SNEGSKA (reference sequence). This CDR3 comprises 17 residues. The CDR3 sequence: CSVVYPGLAGSTDTQYF. The CDR3 bases that were read are TGCAGTGTTGTTTATCCGGGACTAGCGGGAAGCACAGATACG.

Worth noting for this clone: The read comes to an end 3 residues before the CDR3 does, leaving the germline J gene to fill in the end. The chain joins TRBV7-9 to TRBJ2-3, with a weak D call TRBD2 (5 bases). V was pared by 3 bases and J by 5 bases, with 9 bases between. Germline loops: CDR1 SEHNR, CDR2 FQNEAQ (reference sequence). The length of the CDR3 is 13 residues. CDR3 in amino acids: CASSFGRGDTQYF. The part of the CDR3 DNA that was read is TGTGCCAGCAGCTTTGGCCGGGGAGATACG.

With regard to this clone: The sequenced fragment ends 3 residues before the CDR3 boundary, so the rest is inferred from the germline J gene. V and J are TRBV19 and TRBJ1-1, with D perhaps TRBD1 (6 bases). V lost 7 bases and J lost 0, with 9 bases in between. The CDR3 contains 13 residues. Germline V CDR1 and CDR2: LNHDA, SQIVND (reference sequence). The CDR3 region is CASTGQLNTEAFF. CDR3 DNA (partial): TGTGCCAGTACTGGACAGTTGAACACTGAA.

About this clone itself: The sequenced fragment ends 3 residues before the CDR3 boundary, so the rest is inferred from the germline J gene. The chain has TRBV6-4 and TRBJ2-2; 7 nucleotides agree with TRBD1. CDR3 length: 14 amino acids. The trim removed 6 bases at V and 3 bases at J, leaving 4 bases unmatched. Germline values: CDR1 MRHNA, CDR2 SNTAGT. The CDR3 DNA, read in part, is TGTGCCAGCAGGAGAGGGGGCGACACCGGGGAG. Protein: CASRRGGDTGE. The CDR3 as a whole reads CASRRGGDTGELFF.

A note on this clone: The CDR3 extends 3 residues past the end of the read, so its final part is completed from the germline J gene. The rearrangement uses TRBV19 and TRBJ2-1; 8 bases map to TRBD2. Looked up from germline, CDR1 is LNHDA and CDR2 is SQIVND (reference sequence). CDR3 length: 16 residues. After removal of 0 bases from V and 6 bases from J, the junction contained 7 bases not matched to a gene. Partial CDR3 DNA: TGTGCCAGTAGTATAGATCCCGGGACTAGAAGCAATGAG. As protein: CASSIDPGTRSNE. From start to end, the CDR3 is CASSIDPGTRSNEQFF.

As for this clone: The CDR3 is cut off 3 residues early in the read; its end comes from the germline J gene. The chain joins TRBV20-1 to TRBJ2-5; D unresolved. Trimming cost V 1 base and J 3 bases, with 9 bases left between them. The length of the CDR3 is 13 residues. CDR1 is DFQATT, CDR2 SNEGSKA, per germline (reference sequence). CDR3 DNA (partial): TGCAGTGCTAGAGGCCTAACCAAAGAGACC. Its protein product is CSARGLTKET. The CDR3, in full, reads CSARGLTKETQYF.

About this clone: The read halts 3 residues ahead of the CDR3 end, with the missing end drawn from the germline J gene. The chain combines TRBV5-1 with TRBJ2-7; D may be TRBD2 (5 bases). Germline V gene sequence: CDR1 SGHRS, CDR2 YFSETQ. V lost 0 bases, J lost 0 bases, and 10 bases lay in between. The CDR3 totals 15 residues. CDR3 DNA (partial): TGCGCCAGCAGCTTGGTAAGCGGAAGCTCCTACGAG. Translated, it gives CASSLVSGSSYE. The full CDR3 sequence reads CASSLVSGSSYEQYF. Full variable domain (outside the CDR3, taken from reference TRBV5-1 and TRBJ2-7): KAGVTQTPRYLIKTRGQQVTLSCSPISGHRSVSWYQQTPGQGLQFLFEYFSETQRNKGNFPGRFSGRQFSNSRSEMNVSTLELGDSALYLCASSLVSGSSYEQYFGPGTRLTVT.

Comments on this clone: The read terminates 3 residues before the CDR3 end, so the remaining end is supplied by the germline J gene. This chain links TRBV29-1 with TRBJ2-7; tentative D call: TRBD2 (6 bases). The germline V and J ends were trimmed by 4 bases and 2 bases, with 9 bases remaining between them. The CDR3 totals 12 residues. Per the germline V gene, CDR1 is SQVTM and CDR2 is ANQGSEA. The CDR3 loop is CSVGGGTYEQYF. The CDR3 bases that were read are TGCAGCGTTGGAGGCGGGACCTACGAG.

As concerns this clone: The read stops 3 residues short of the end of the CDR3; the missing end is completed from the germline J gene. The chain links TRBV28 to TRBJ1-2, with D perhaps TRBD1 (5 bases). Trimming removed 6 bases from V and 5 bases from J, with 16 bases in between. From germline, CDR1 is MDHEN and CDR2 SYDVKM. The CDR3 extends over 14 amino acids. Here the CDR3 reads CASRPRQNKYGYTF. The sequenced part of the CDR3 DNA is TGTGCCAGCAGACCAAGACAGAACAAATATGGC.

As to this clone: From the germline J gene comes the end of the CDR3, since the read stops 3 residues before it. The chain employs TRBV6-1 and TRBJ2-3; 10 bases fit TRBD2. J lost 4 bases, V lost 0 bases, and 10 bases had no gene match. CDR1 is MNHNS and CDR2 is SASEGT in the germline V gene. This CDR3 spans 18 amino acids. The CDR3 loop is CASSEARGGSGRADTQYF. The sequenced part of the CDR3 DNA is TGTGCCAGCAGTGAAGCGAGGGGAGGGAGCGGGAGGGCAGATACG.

A remark on this clone: The CDR3 extends 3 residues past the end of the read, so its final part is completed from the germline J gene. The V and J genes are TRBV6-2 or TRBV6-3 and TRBJ2-3, with 9 bases identical to TRBD1. V shed 7 bases, J shed 6 bases, and the junction held 5 bases outside the gene matches. Germline CDR1 MNHEY, CDR2 SVGEGT. The CDR3 has 13 amino acids. The sequenced part of the CDR3 DNA is TGTGCCAGCACCTTACAGGGGGCGGATACG. Protein product: CASTLQGADT. The complete CDR3 reads CASTLQGADTQYF.

Concerning this clone: Coverage ceases 3 residues before the CDR3 finishes, and the germline J gene fills in the end. The chain employs TRBV6-1 and TRBJ2-1; TRBD1 matches at 7 bases. The V and J ends lost 2 bases and 9 bases, in that order; junction bases with no gene match: 10. Germline CDR1 MNHNS, CDR2 SASEGT. This CDR3 contains 15 residues. The CDR3 bases that were read are TGTGCCAGCAGTGAATCGGCAGGGGGTTCTGGTGAG. This gives the protein CASSESAGGSGE. In full, the CDR3 is CASSESAGGSGEQFF.

On this clone itself: The observed sequence ends 3 residues before the CDR3 terminus, with the missing tail filled in from the germline J gene. The chain is built from TRBV20-1 and TRBJ2-3; D might be TRBD2 (7 bases). V shed 7 bases and J shed 1 base, with 21 bases lying between them. The CDR3 loop spans 16 amino acids. The germline gives CDR1 DFQATT, CDR2 SNEGSKA (reference sequence). The CDR3 DNA, read in part, is TGCAGTGGACAAGGGGGGGAGACGTTCGGCACAGATACG. Translating gives CSGQGGETFGTDT. The complete CDR3 sequence is CSGQGGETFGTDTQYF.

Note on this clone: From the germline J gene comes the end of the CDR3, since the read stops 3 residues before it. The chain recombines TRBV20-1 with TRBJ2-2; TRBD2 matches at 14 bases. The ends lost 5 bases at V and 0 bases at J; junction bases unmatched: 11. Germline V CDR1 and CDR2: DFQATT, SNEGSKA (reference sequence). The CDR3 totals 19 residues. This CDR3 reads CSAHRTSGGLLANTGELFF. CDR3 bases read: TGCAGTGCTCACAGGACTAGCGGGGGGTTATTGGCGAACACCGGGGAG.

Of note for this clone: The CDR3 end is not reached by the read, which stops 3 residues before it; the germline J gene fills it in. The chain carries TRBV19 and TRBJ1-4; tentatively, D is TRBD1 (5 bases). In germline, CDR1 is LNHDA, CDR2 SQIVND (reference sequence). V lost 6 bases and J lost 10, with 12 bases in between. The CDR3 loop spans 12 amino acids. The CDR3 loop reads CASRDIDGKLFF. The DNA read from the CDR3 is TGTGCCAGTAGGGACATCGATGGAAAA.